The rows below give T cell receptor beta chains drawn from one sample of a study of monozygotic twins with inflammatory bowel disease. TCRdb reanalyzed the 5' RACE reads and collapses them to one entry per CDR3 protein, without DNA. This sample's table has some 130,000 distinct CDR3 sequences. Specimen: blood. The receptors were gathered from a human donor with ulcerative colitis or Crohn's disease, or a healthy co-twin of an affected twin (not recorded which). CDR3s include the opening cysteine and the closing phenylalanine or tryptophan. Fields, in order: J gene, V gene, CDR3 protein.

>TRBJ2-5|TRBV11-2
CASSIKTSSTQYF
>TRBJ2-7|TRBV10-3
CAISPGSYEQYF
>TRBJ1-1|TRBV25-1
CASGGGDTGAAWNTEAFF
>TRBJ2-5|TRBV7-2
CASSLSIQETQYF
>TRBJ2-7|TRBV20-1
CSARRLSYEQYF
>TRBJ1-5|TRBV5-5
CASSLVGQANQPQHF
>TRBJ2-7|TRBV20-1
CSARDAFGGRSSYEQYF
>TRBJ1-4|TRBV18
CASSPRVSNEKLFF
>TRBJ2-1|TRBV24-1
CATSDPGTSGSYYNEQFF
>TRBJ2-3|TRBV29-1
CSVAGVIADTQYF
>TRBJ1-5|TRBV5-6
CASSRDGGELPQHF
>TRBJ2-5|TRBV18
CASSPGAIETQYF
>TRBJ2-3|TRBV28
CASLTGGADSQYF
>TRBJ1-1|TRBV6-6
CASSTKGNTEAFF
>TRBJ2-5|TRBV3-1
CASRLEETQYF
>TRBJ1-5|TRBV11-2
CASSFAGTGGNQPQHF
>TRBJ2-1|TRBV12-3/TRBV12-4
CASSLAAVPPDNEQFF
>TRBJ2-7|TRBV6-2/TRBV6-3
CASSYPGQGGEQYF
>TRBJ1-2|TRBV7-2
CASSFRGSVYYGYTF
>TRBJ2-2|TRBV9
CASSVETNTGELFF
>TRBJ1-5|TRBV5-6
CASSLTDSHNQPQHF
>TRBJ1-1|TRBV15
CATSRPPQGEAFF
>TRBJ2-1|TRBV25-1
CASTKRGRHEQFF
>TRBJ2-7|TRBV11-1
CASSLVGTSGTYEQYF
>TRBJ2-1|TRBV6-2/TRBV6-3
CASSLDRDRYNEQFF
>TRBJ2-6|TRBV11-1
CASSLGYSGANVLTF
>TRBJ1-2|TRBV28
CASSSDRKLSNYGYTF
>TRBJ2-3|TRBV5-1
CASSLDGRTSTDTQYF
>TRBJ2-1|TRBV7-2
CASSSFSGKLLGNEQFF
>TRBJ2-6|TRBV20-1
CSAWTGSLFTGANVLTF
>TRBJ1-1|TRBV5-1
CASSSSGGNTEAFF
>TRBJ2-1|TRBV6-1
CASSRASGLAEQFF
>TRBJ2-5|TRBV6-5
CASSYSTGQETLYF
>TRBJ1-1|TRBV20-1
CSARVRGNTEAFF
>TRBJ2-1|TRBV5-5
CASSSPAEQFF
>TRBJ2-1|TRBV5-1
CASSLWERSYNEQFF
>TRBJ2-3|TRBV12-3/TRBV12-4
CAVGGWGTDTQYF
>TRBJ2-3|TRBV14
CASSQDRAGIGNTQYF
>TRBJ2-1|TRBV28
CASSLGQGAGNEQFF
>TRBJ2-7|TRBV30
CAWSVYQSPYEQYF
>TRBJ2-7|TRBV5-6
CASSSWGGGSSYEQYF
>TRBJ2-1|TRBV28
CASIYMTSNYNEQFF